This is a list of T cell receptor beta chains from one sample in a study of control samples from healthy donors and cancer patients. Generated by immunoSEQ multiplex PCR, the TCRdb table keeps only in-frame clones and is missing some. The sample holds some 98,000 clones, roughly 84% seen once. The sequenced sample consisted of PBMCs. The receptors shown here come from a man aged 70 or older with lung cancer. Each CDR3 is given with its conserved first and last residue. Each record gives: J gene, clone size, D gene, V gene, CDR3 DNA, CDR3 protein. D genes are given only for firm matches. Expanded clones are given a class, and other clones once, few, many or no size at all.

j_call: TRBJ2-7
clone_size: .
d_call: .
v_call: TRBV7-8
cdr3_nt: TGTGCCAGCAGCCTAGGGGCCGGACGGAAAAACCTCCCCTACGAGCAGTACTTC
cdr3_aa: CASSLGAGRKNLPYEQYF

j_call: TRBJ2-2
clone_size: .
d_call: TRBD1
v_call: TRBV30
cdr3_nt: TGTGCCTGGAGTGTACTGGACAGGACAGCCGGGGAGCTGTTTTTT
cdr3_aa: CAWSVLDRTAGELFF

j_call: TRBJ1-2
clone_size: few
d_call: .
v_call: TRBV5-1
cdr3_nt: TGCGCCAGCAAAAACGGGGTCTATGGCTACACCTTC
cdr3_aa: CASKNGVYGYTF

j_call: TRBJ2-2
clone_size: .
d_call: .
v_call: TRBV27
cdr3_nt: TGTGCCAGCAGTTTGTACCATTCGAACACCGGGGAGCTGTTTTTT
cdr3_aa: CASSLYHSNTGELFF

j_call: TRBJ2-7
clone_size: once
d_call: TRBD1
v_call: TRBV11-2
cdr3_nt: TGTGCCAGCAGCTTAGATAATTACAGGGGAACGTACGAGCAGTACTTC
cdr3_aa: CASSLDNYRGTYEQYF

j_call: TRBJ1-2
clone_size: .
d_call: .
v_call: TRBV10-2
cdr3_nt: TGCGCCAGCAGTGAGTCAAGGGACGCCTTGAACTATGGCTACACCTTC
cdr3_aa: CASSESRDALNYGYTF

j_call: TRBJ1-5
clone_size: .
d_call: .
v_call: TRBV24-1
cdr3_nt: TGTGCCACCAGTGATTGGATTAGCAATCAGCCCCAGCATTTT
cdr3_aa: CATSDWISNQPQHF

j_call: TRBJ2-1
clone_size: .
d_call: TRBD2
v_call: TRBV27
cdr3_nt: TGTGCCAGCAGTTTACGGTTACTAGCGGGGGACGAGCAGTTCTTC
cdr3_aa: CASSLRLLAGDEQFF

j_call: TRBJ1-2
clone_size: .
d_call: .
v_call: TRBV11-2
cdr3_nt: TGTGCCAGCAGCGCAACAGTGGCGGGTGGCTACACCTTC
cdr3_aa: CASSATVAGGYTF

j_call: TRBJ1-3
clone_size: .
d_call: .
v_call: TRBV3-1/TRBV3-2
cdr3_nt: TGTGCCAGCAGCCGAGGACAGACTGGAAACACCATATATTTT
cdr3_aa: CASSRGQTGNTIYF

j_call: TRBJ2-7
clone_size: .
d_call: .
v_call: TRBV24-1
cdr3_nt: TGTGCCACCAGTGATGTCCGGGGGCCCTACGAGCAGTACTTC
cdr3_aa: CATSDVRGPYEQYF

j_call: TRBJ2-5
clone_size: .
d_call: TRBD1
v_call: TRBV18
cdr3_nt: TGTGCCAGCTCAACCCTGACAGGGAAGGGAGAGACCCAGTACTTC
cdr3_aa: CASSTLTGKGETQYF

j_call: TRBJ2-3
clone_size: once
d_call: .
v_call: TRBV5-5
cdr3_nt: TGTGCCAGCAGCTTGATTGGTGGCGGCGATACGCAGTATTTT
cdr3_aa: CASSLIGGGDTQYF

j_call: TRBJ1-1
clone_size: .
d_call: .
v_call: TRBV7-9
cdr3_nt: TGTGCCAGCAGCTCCCCTGGGTCGTTGGGGCGGGGCACTGAAGCTTTCTTT
cdr3_aa: CASSSPGSLGRGTEAFF

j_call: TRBJ2-1
clone_size: few
d_call: TRBD1
v_call: TRBV7-8
cdr3_nt: TGTGCCAGCAGCCAACGGACAGGGGACAATAAGGAGCAGTTCTTC
cdr3_aa: CASSQRTGDNKEQFF

j_call: TRBJ2-7
clone_size: .
d_call: .
v_call: TRBV5-5
cdr3_nt: TGTGCCAGCAGCCGATCTCCCTACGAGCAGTACTTC
cdr3_aa: CASSRSPYEQYF

j_call: TRBJ2-1
clone_size: once
d_call: .
v_call: TRBV14
cdr3_nt: TGTGCCAGCAGCCAAGCCAGGGTGGGTGAGCAGTTCTTC
cdr3_aa: CASSQARVGEQFF

j_call: TRBJ1-2
clone_size: .
d_call: TRBD1
v_call: TRBV24-1
cdr3_nt: TGTGCCACCAGTGATGCGCAGGGGGCTGCCGGCTACACCTTC
cdr3_aa: CATSDAQGAAGYTF

j_call: TRBJ1-3
clone_size: .
d_call: .
v_call: TRBV18
cdr3_nt: TGTGCCAGCTCACCGGACGGCTCTGGAAACACCATATATTTT
cdr3_aa: CASSPDGSGNTIYF

j_call: TRBJ2-7
clone_size: .
d_call: .
v_call: TRBV3-1/TRBV3-2
cdr3_nt: TGTGCCAGCAGCCTCCAACCCCCCGGGGCGGGGGCAACCTACGAGCAGTACTTC
cdr3_aa: CASSLQPPGAGATYEQYF

j_call: TRBJ1-4
clone_size: once
d_call: .
v_call: TRBV19
cdr3_nt: TGTGCCAGTAGTATACAGGGAACTAATGAAAAACTGTTTTTT
cdr3_aa: CASSIQGTNEKLFF

j_call: TRBJ2-7
clone_size: .
d_call: .
v_call: TRBV4-3
cdr3_nt: TGCGCCAGCAGCCAAGAAGGGCGGGGTGGCTACGAGCAGTACTTC
cdr3_aa: CASSQEGRGGYEQYF

j_call: TRBJ2-1
clone_size: .
d_call: .
v_call: TRBV7-2
cdr3_nt: TGTGCCAGCAGCTTAGTGGGGTCCTATCACAATGAGCAGTTCTTC
cdr3_aa: CASSLVGSYHNEQFF

j_call: TRBJ1-2
clone_size: .
d_call: .
v_call: TRBV12-3/TRBV12-4
cdr3_nt: TGTGCCAGCAGTGCCCGGGGAAACTATGGCTACACCTTC
cdr3_aa: CASSARGNYGYTF

j_call: TRBJ1-5
clone_size: .
d_call: TRBD1
v_call: TRBV6-6
cdr3_nt: TGTGCCAGCAGTCGACGGACAGGGGCGGGCAATCAGCCCCAGCATTTT
cdr3_aa: CASSRRTGAGNQPQHF

j_call: TRBJ2-3
clone_size: .
d_call: TRBD1
v_call: TRBV7-3
cdr3_nt: TGTGCCAGCAGCTCCCTACTGAACACCGGGACAGGAAGCACCCGCACAGATACGCAGTATTTT
cdr3_aa: CASSSLLNTGTGSTRTDTQYF

j_call: TRBJ1-6
clone_size: .
d_call: .
v_call: TRBV14
cdr3_nt: TGTGCCAGCAGCCAAGTCGACAGCAATAATTCACCCCTCCACTTT
cdr3_aa: CASSQVDSNNSPLHF

j_call: TRBJ1-5
clone_size: .
d_call: .
v_call: TRBV30
cdr3_nt: TGTGCCTGGAGTATGGATAATCAGCCCCAGCATTTT
cdr3_aa: CAWSMDNQPQHF

j_call: TRBJ2-7
clone_size: .
d_call: TRBD1
v_call: TRBV5-1
cdr3_nt: TGCGCCAGCAGCCCCCAGGGGGACAGGGCAAACTTC
cdr3_aa: CASSPQGDRANF

j_call: TRBJ2-7
clone_size: .
d_call: .
v_call: TRBV3-1/TRBV3-2
cdr3_nt: TGTGCCAGCAGCCAAGATACCCCCTACGAGCAGTACTTC
cdr3_aa: CASSQDTPYEQYF

j_call: TRBJ1-4
clone_size: .
d_call: TRBD1
v_call: TRBV4-1
cdr3_nt: TGCGCCAGCAGCCAAAGGCCGCCAGGGACAGGGGCAACTAATGAAAAACTGTTTTTT
cdr3_aa: CASSQRPPGTGATNEKLFF

j_call: TRBJ1-4
clone_size: .
d_call: TRBD1
v_call: TRBV7-9
cdr3_nt: TGTGCCAGCAGCTCAAGGGACAGGGGCGATGAAAAACTGTTTTTT
cdr3_aa: CASSSRDRGDEKLFF

j_call: TRBJ2-5
clone_size: .
d_call: TRBD2
v_call: TRBV19
cdr3_nt: TGTGCCAGTAGTATAGTGGGGACTAGCGGACAAGAGACCCAGTACTTC
cdr3_aa: CASSIVGTSGQETQYF

j_call: TRBJ1-2
clone_size: .
d_call: TRBD1
v_call: TRBV14
cdr3_nt: TGTGCCAGCAGCCAAGTGATGGGACAGGGCTCCTATGGCTACACCTTC
cdr3_aa: CASSQVMGQGSYGYTF

j_call: TRBJ2-3
clone_size: .
d_call: .
v_call: TRBV30
cdr3_nt: TGTGCCTGGAGTGTATCCGCAGATACGCAGTATTTT
cdr3_aa: CAWSVSADTQYF

j_call: TRBJ1-1
clone_size: .
d_call: TRBD1
v_call: TRBV7-3
cdr3_nt: TGTGCCAGCAGCCGGACAGGGGGGTTTTCAGTGGCCACTGAAGCTTTCTTT
cdr3_aa: CASSRTGGFSVATEAFF

j_call: TRBJ1-5
clone_size: .
d_call: TRBD1
v_call: TRBV28
cdr3_nt: TGTGCCAGCAGTTTAACAGGGGAGTCGGCCCAGCATTTT
cdr3_aa: CASSLTGESAQHF

j_call: TRBJ1-4
clone_size: .
d_call: .
v_call: TRBV5-1
cdr3_nt: TGCGCCAGCAGCCTTGGGGGGACTCGGAAGGAAAAACTGTTTTTT
cdr3_aa: CASSLGGTRKEKLFF

j_call: TRBJ1-1
clone_size: .
d_call: .
v_call: TRBV6-5
cdr3_nt: TGTGCCAGCAGACCCTTAGCGGTCAGTGAAGCTTTCTTT
cdr3_aa: CASRPLAVSEAFF

j_call: TRBJ2-6
clone_size: .
d_call: .
v_call: TRBV7-9
cdr3_nt: TGTGCCAGCAGCTTAGCGAGTGTCGGGGGTGTGAGAGGGGCCAACGTCCTGACTTTC
cdr3_aa: CASSLASVGGVRGANVLTF

j_call: TRBJ1-2
clone_size: .
d_call: .
v_call: TRBV5-5
cdr3_nt: TGTGCCAGCAGTTTCGATACCCTTCTCTATGGCTACACCTTC
cdr3_aa: CASSFDTLLYGYTF